The 25 T cell receptor beta chains given below trace back to one sample, sequenced in a study of blood T cell repertoires in COVID-19. Some clones are missing from TCRdb's copy, which holds only in-frame ones; the method was immunoSEQ multiplex PCR. The sample lists approximately 220,000 clones, roughly nine tenths occurring once. The material sequenced was peripheral blood. The receptors stem from a woman aged 50 to 60 with acute or convalescent COVID-19.

J is TRBJ2-5 and V is TRBV11-3; 11 bases are a match to TRBD2. Losses at the gene ends were 3 bases for V and 5 bases for J; bases not matched to a gene: 8. The CDR3 length is 16 residues. Germline V gene data show CDR1 as SGHNT and CDR2 as YENEEA. The CDR3 loop is CASSFDLAGGRETQYF. In nucleotides, the CDR3 is TGTGCCAGCAGCTTCGATCTAGCGGGGGGAAGGGAGACCCAGTACTTC.

V and J are TRBV4-3 and TRBJ1-1; D not resolved. The germline V gene encodes CDR1 LGHNA and CDR2 YSLEER. V lost 0 bases and J lost 8, with 13 bases in between. This CDR3 spans 14 amino acids. CDR3 amino acids: CASSQDPGASEAFF. CDR3 in DNA: TGCGCCAGCAGCCAAGACCCAGGCGCATCCGAAGCTTTCTTT.

This clone was seen only a few times. The chain recombines TRBV4-2 with TRBJ1-3; 8 bases map to TRBD1. This CDR3 has 17 amino acids. J lost 0 bases, V lost 0 bases, and 4 bases had no gene match. CDR1 is LGHNA and CDR2 is YNFKEQ in the germline V gene. This CDR3 reads CASSQETGAFSGNTIYF. The CDR3 region has the DNA TGTGCCAGCAGCCAAGAGACAGGGGCCTTCTCTGGAAACACCATATATTTT.

This chain joins TRBV12-3 or TRBV12-4 and TRBJ1-6, with D possibly being TRBD1 (6 bases). The ends were cut back, 2 bases at V and 9 bases at J, with 8 bases in the middle. The CDR3 runs to 13 residues. The chain's CDR3 is CASSLSDSSPLHF. The CDR3 region has the DNA TGTGCCAGCAGTTTATCGGACAGTTCACCCCTCCACTTT.

This CDR3 is CASMPSGFSYEQYF. CDR3 DNA sequence: TGTGCCAGCATGCCTAGCGGATTTTCCTACGAGCAGTACTTC. This chain uses TRBV6-5 with TRBJ2-7, with 7 bases identical to TRBD2. The V gene's germline CDR1 is MNHEY and CDR2 SVGAGI. The CDR3 length is 14 residues. With V trimmed by 7 bases and J by 1 base, 7 bases remained unmatched.

The chain links TRBV19 to TRBJ1-4, with a possible D match to TRBD1 (6 bases). V was trimmed by 5 bases and J by 5 bases, leaving 9 bases between them. In germline, CDR1 is LNHDA, CDR2 SQIVND (reference sequence). The CDR3 totals 13 residues. The DNA for the CDR3 is TGTGCCAGTAGTGCAGGACAGAATGAAAAACTGTTTTTT. This gives the protein CASSAGQNEKLFF. Variable domain in full (rest from reference TRBV19 and TRBJ1-4): DGGITQSPKYLFRKEGQNVTLSCEQNLNHDAMYWYRQDPGQGLRLIYYSQIVNDFQKGDIAEGYSVSREKKESFPLTVTSAQKNPTAFYLCASSAGQNEKLFFGSGTQLSVL.

The CDR3 loop is CASSFRLHTDTQYF. The CDR3 nucleotides read TGTGCCAGCAGCTTCCGACTACACACAGATACGCAGTATTTT. The chain combines TRBV9 with TRBJ2-3; a weak D match, TRBD2 (5 bases). From germline, CDR1 is SGDLS and CDR2 YYNGEE. The V end was cut by 4 bases, the J end by 2 bases, with 11 bases between. This CDR3 is built from 14 residues.

This rearrangement joins TRBV5-6 to TRBJ2-7; maybe TRBD1 (5 bases). The CDR3 covers 13 residues. The germline CDR1 and CDR2 sequences are SGHDT and YYEEEE. V gave up 2 bases and J gave up 10 bases, with 16 bases separating them. The chain's CDR3 is CASSFGPIGEQYF. As DNA, the CDR3 is TGTGCCAGCAGCTTTGGGCCAATAGGGGAACAGTACTTC.

The rearrangement links TRBV19 to TRBJ1-2; TRBD1 agrees at 7 bases. The CDR3 totals 11 residues. CDR1 and CDR2 from the germline V gene are LNHDA and SQIVND (reference sequence). Trimming took 8 bases from V and 9 from J; bases not matched to a gene: 6. CDR3: CASVQGDRYTF. The CDR3 nucleotides read TGTGCCAGTGTTCAGGGGGATCGCTACACCTTC.

This chain connects TRBV28 to TRBJ1-4; 7 bases are shared with TRBD1. V dropped 6 bases and J dropped 14; count of bases not matched to a gene: 6. Germline V lookup: CDR1 MDHEN, CDR2 SYDVKM. CDR3 size: 11 residues. Here the CDR3 DNA reads TGTGCCAGCAGCCCCCGGGACAGCCTGTTTTTT. Translated: CASSPRDSLFF.

The DNA of the CDR3 is TGCGCCAGCAGCCCCGGACTAGCGGGGGGATACGAGCAGTACTTC. It is translated as CASSPGLAGGYEQYF. The V call is TRBV4-3, the J call TRBJ2-7; 14 bases agree with TRBD2. The V and J ends lost 4 bases and 4 bases, in that order; junction bases with no gene match: 3. The CDR3 has 15 amino acids. The germline gives CDR1 LGHNA, CDR2 YSLEER.

This chain uses TRBV7-6 with TRBJ1-3; D ambiguous. V was pared by 4 bases and J by 2 bases, with 18 bases between. The CDR3 is 17 residues long. Germline lookup yields CDR1 SGHVS and CDR2 FNYEAQ. Here the CDR3 reads CASSSGPSQEPGNTIYF. The CDR3 DNA reads as TGTGCCAGCAGCTCTGGGCCGTCCCAAGAGCCTGGAAACACCATATATTTT. The whole variable domain, filled in from reference TRBV7-6 and TRBJ1-3, reads GAGVSQSPRYKVTKRGQDVALRCDPISGHVSLYWYRQALGQGPEFLTYFNYEAQQDKSGLPNDRFSAERPEGSISTLTIQRTEQRDSAMYRCASSSGPSQEPGNTIYFGEGSWLTVV.

The genes are TRBV11-3 and TRBJ1-4; no definite D call. Germline V gene sequence: CDR1 SGHNT, CDR2 YENEEA. CDR3 size: 14 residues. The V end was cut by 3 bases, the J end by 4 bases, with 9 bases between. CDR3 in amino acids: CASSFSGYNEKLFF. The CDR3 DNA reads TGTGCCAGCAGCTTCAGCGGGTATAATGAAAAACTGTTTTTT.

In this sample, this clone turned up once. The V gene is TRBV11-3, the J gene TRBJ2-3; tentatively, D is TRBD1 (6 bases). Germline values: CDR1 SGHNT, CDR2 YENEEA. V lost 0 bases to trimming and J lost 5 bases, with 9 bases between them. CDR3 length: 14 residues. Here the CDR3 DNA reads TGTGCCAGCAGCTTAGAGGGGGCCAAAGATACGCAGTATTTT. This gives the protein CASSLEGAKDTQYF.

The gene calls are TRBV7-9 and TRBJ1-1; D may be TRBD1 (6 bases). The V end was cut by 6 bases, the J end by 3 bases, with 20 bases between. This CDR3 region has 16 residues. The germline V gene encodes CDR1 SEHNR and CDR2 FQNEAQ (reference sequence). In DNA, the CDR3 is TGTGCCAGCAGTAGAGTGGGGGGGGGCTGGGACACTGAAGCTTTCTTT. Translating it yields CASSRVGGGWDTEAFF.

CDR3 coding DNA: TGTGCCAGCAGCAGGGACAGGGCCTACGAGCAGTACTTC. Translated: CASSRDRAYEQYF. The rearrangement links TRBV11-3 to TRBJ2-7; 9 bases line up with TRBD1. Trimming cost V 5 bases and J 2 bases; bases outside gene matches: 1. There are 13 residues in the CDR3. Germline CDR1 reads SGHNT; CDR2 reads YENEEA.

The chain links TRBV12-5 to TRBJ2-3; TRBD2 aligns across 8 bases. CDR1 and CDR2 (germline): LGHNT, FRNRAP. The J segment lost 3 bases and the V segment lost 6 bases, leaving 5 bases of the junction unmatched. This CDR3 region has 14 residues. The CDR3 loop reads CASGSSGGTDTQYF. The CDR3, as DNA: TGTGCTAGTGGCTCTTCGGGGGGGACAGATACGCAGTATTTT.

The chain uses TRBV5-1 and TRBJ2-6; TRBD1 matches at 8 bases. The trim removed 0 bases at V and 2 bases at J, leaving 10 bases unmatched. Germline-derived CDR1 and CDR2 are SGHRS and YFSETQ. The length of the CDR3 is 19 residues. The CDR3 here is CASSLAGRQGSTGANVLTF. CDR3 coding DNA: TGCGCCAGCAGCTTGGCCGGTCGACAGGGGAGCACTGGGGCCAACGTCCTGACTTTC.

V is TRBV19 and J is TRBJ2-5; 10 nucleotides match TRBD1. Germline CDR1 LNHDA, CDR2 SQIVND (reference sequence). The CDR3 runs 13 residues. The trim removed 8 bases at V and 5 bases at J, leaving 5 bases unmatched. The DNA for the CDR3 is TGTGCCAGTGAGACAGGGGGCGGTGAGACCCAGTACTTC. It specifies CASETGGGETQYF.

In this sample, this clone turned up a few times. The chain recombines TRBV5-4 with TRBJ1-1; 7 bases line up with TRBD1. The CDR3 totals 16 residues. Per the germline V gene, CDR1 is SGHNT and CDR2 is YYREEE (reference sequence). Trimming took 7 bases from V and 4 from J; bases not matched to a gene: 16. CDR3 DNA: TGTGCCAGCCGCCCCCAACCCGGCAGGGGGAGCACTGAAGCTTTCTTT. Protein product: CASRPQPGRGSTEAFF.

In its sample, this clone was seen once. V usage is TRBV5-4 and J usage is TRBJ2-1; unclear D gene. CDR1 SGHNT and CDR2 YYREEE come from the germline V gene (reference sequence). The ends were cut back, 1 base at V and 8 bases at J, with 10 bases in the middle. The CDR3 is 13 residues long. The CDR3 loop reads CASSLTGLDEQFF. The CDR3 region has the DNA TGTGCCAGCAGCTTGACGGGTCTGGATGAGCAGTTCTTC.

The gene calls are TRBV11-3 and TRBJ2-5; 7 bases align to TRBD2. The CDR3 extends over 14 amino acids. J was trimmed by 5 bases and V by 0 bases; bases with no gene match: 3. Germline V gene sequence: CDR1 SGHNT, CDR2 YENEEA. This CDR3 reads CASSLEGGFETQYF. The CDR3 DNA follows: TGTGCCAGCAGCTTAGAGGGGGGGTTTGAGACCCAGTACTTC.

This rearrangement joins TRBV5-1 to TRBJ2-5; 7 bases are shared with TRBD1. This CDR3 has 14 amino acids. The V and J ends lost 5 bases and 3 bases, in that order; junction bases with no gene match: 7. The germline gives CDR1 SGHRS, CDR2 YFSETQ. The CDR3 DNA reads as TGCGCCAGCAGTCCCGGGACAGCGAAAGAGACCCAGTACTTC. The encoded protein is CASSPGTAKETQYF.

The sample holds a few counts of this clone. The chain combines TRBV2 with TRBJ1-1, with a possible D match to TRBD1 (6 bases). V was cut by 3 bases and J by 1 base, with 12 bases left in between. The CDR3 covers 15 residues. Germline V CDR1 and CDR2: SNHLY, FYNNEI. The chain's CDR3 is CASSDRDISNTEAFF. The DNA of the CDR3 is TGTGCCAGCAGTGATCGGGACATATCGAACACTGAAGCTTTCTTT.

The genes are TRBV11-2 and TRBJ1-2; 9 nucleotides align to TRBD1. Germline V gives CDR1 SGHAT, CDR2 FQNNGV. Unmatched junction bases numbered 3, after V lost 3 bases and J lost 4 bases. This CDR3 spans 14 amino acids. The CDR3 nucleotides are TGTGCCAGCAGCTTGCCGGGACAGGGCTATGGCTACACCTTC. Its protein product is CASSLPGQGYGYTF. Based on the CDR3 plus reference TRBV11-2 and TRBJ1-2, the full variable domain is EAGVAQSPRYKIIEKRQSVAFWCNPISGHATLYWYQQILGQGPKLLIQFQNNGVVDDSQLPKDRFSAERLKGVDSTLKIQPAKLEDSAVYLCASSLPGQGYGYTFGSGTRLTVV.